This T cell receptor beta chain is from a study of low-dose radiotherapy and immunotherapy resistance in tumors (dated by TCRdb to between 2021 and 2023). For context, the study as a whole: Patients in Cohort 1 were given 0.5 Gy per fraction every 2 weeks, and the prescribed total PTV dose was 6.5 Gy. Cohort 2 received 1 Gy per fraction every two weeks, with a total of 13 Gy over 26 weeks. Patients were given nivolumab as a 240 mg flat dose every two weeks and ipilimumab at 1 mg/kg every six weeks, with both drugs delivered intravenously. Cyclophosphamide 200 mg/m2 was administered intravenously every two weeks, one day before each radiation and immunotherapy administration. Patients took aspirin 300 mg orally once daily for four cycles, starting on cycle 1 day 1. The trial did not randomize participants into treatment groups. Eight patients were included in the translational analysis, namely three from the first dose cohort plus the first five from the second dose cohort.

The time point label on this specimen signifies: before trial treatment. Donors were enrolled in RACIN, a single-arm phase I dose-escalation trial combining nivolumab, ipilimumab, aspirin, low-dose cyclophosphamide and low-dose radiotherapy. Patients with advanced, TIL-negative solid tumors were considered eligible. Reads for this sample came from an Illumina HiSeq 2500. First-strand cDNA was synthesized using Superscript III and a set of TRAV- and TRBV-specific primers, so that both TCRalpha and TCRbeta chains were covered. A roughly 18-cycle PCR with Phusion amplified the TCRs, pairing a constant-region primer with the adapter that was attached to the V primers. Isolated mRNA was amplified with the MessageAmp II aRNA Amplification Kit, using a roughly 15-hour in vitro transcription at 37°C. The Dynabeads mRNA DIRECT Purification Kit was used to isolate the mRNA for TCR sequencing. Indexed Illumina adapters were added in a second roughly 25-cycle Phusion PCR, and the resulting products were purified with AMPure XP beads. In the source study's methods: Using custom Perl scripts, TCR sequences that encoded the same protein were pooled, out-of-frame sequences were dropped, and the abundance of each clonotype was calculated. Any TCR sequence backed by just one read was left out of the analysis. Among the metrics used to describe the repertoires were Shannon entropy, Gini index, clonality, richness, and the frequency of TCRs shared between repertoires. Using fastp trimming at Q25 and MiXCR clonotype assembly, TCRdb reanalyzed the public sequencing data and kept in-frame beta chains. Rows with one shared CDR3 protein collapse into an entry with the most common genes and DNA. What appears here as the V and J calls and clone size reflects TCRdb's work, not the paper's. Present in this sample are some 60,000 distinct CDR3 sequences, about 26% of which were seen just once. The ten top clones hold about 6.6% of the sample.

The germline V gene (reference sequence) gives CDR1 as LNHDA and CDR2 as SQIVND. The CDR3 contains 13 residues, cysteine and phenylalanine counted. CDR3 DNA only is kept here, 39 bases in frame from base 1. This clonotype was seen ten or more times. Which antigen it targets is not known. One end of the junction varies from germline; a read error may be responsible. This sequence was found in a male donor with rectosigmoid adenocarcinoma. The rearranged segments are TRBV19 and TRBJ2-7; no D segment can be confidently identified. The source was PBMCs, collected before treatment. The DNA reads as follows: TGTGCCAGTGGTATTTACGGGTCCTACGAGCAGTACTTC. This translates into CASGIYGSYEQYF.